This T cell receptor (beta chain) is drawn from a study of graft-versus-host responses after intestinal transplantation. The CDR3 length is 22 residues. Germline V gene data show CDR1 as LGHNT and CDR2 as FRNRAP. After removal of 0 bases from V and 0 bases from J, the junction contained 20 bases not matched to a gene. Whole-study results and caveats: An association linked early post-transplant HvG declines with peak circulating GvH clone levels. Present in recipient marrow, GvH clones included some that appeared first in ileum or blood. When patients had graft-donor T cell macrochimerism, their allografts held high graft-versus-host to host-versus-graft clonal ratios.

As to this clone: Its antigen is unknown.

The repertoire was sequenced with immunoSEQ multiplex PCR; TCRdb's copy has only in-frame clones and lacks some. The table has 90,000 to 130,000 clones, 85% to 95% seen once. The sequence came from a human donor who was the organ donor for an intestinal transplant. The V call is TRBV12-5, the J call TRBJ2-1; 7 bases map to TRBD2. The sample here was unstimulated CD8+ T cells sorted from spleen or lymph node cells, taken before transplant. CDR3 DNA sequence: TGTGCTAGTGGTTTGGTACCCAGACATCTCCTACTAGCGAGGAGCTCCTACAATGAGCAGTTCTTC. It encodes CASGLVPRHLLLARSSYNEQFF.